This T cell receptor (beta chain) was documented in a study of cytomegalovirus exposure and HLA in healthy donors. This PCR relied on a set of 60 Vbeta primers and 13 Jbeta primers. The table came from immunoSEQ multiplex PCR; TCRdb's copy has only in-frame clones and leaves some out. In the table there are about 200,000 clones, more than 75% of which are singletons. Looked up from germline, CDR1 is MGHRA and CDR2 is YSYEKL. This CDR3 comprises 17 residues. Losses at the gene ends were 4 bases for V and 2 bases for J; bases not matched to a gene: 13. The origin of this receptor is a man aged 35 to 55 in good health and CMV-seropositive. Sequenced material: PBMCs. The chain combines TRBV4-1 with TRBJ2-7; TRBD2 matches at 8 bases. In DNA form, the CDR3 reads TGCGCCAGCAGCCCCGCTCAAATAGCGGGACCAACCTACGAGCAGTACTTC. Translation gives CASSPAQIAGPTYEQYF.